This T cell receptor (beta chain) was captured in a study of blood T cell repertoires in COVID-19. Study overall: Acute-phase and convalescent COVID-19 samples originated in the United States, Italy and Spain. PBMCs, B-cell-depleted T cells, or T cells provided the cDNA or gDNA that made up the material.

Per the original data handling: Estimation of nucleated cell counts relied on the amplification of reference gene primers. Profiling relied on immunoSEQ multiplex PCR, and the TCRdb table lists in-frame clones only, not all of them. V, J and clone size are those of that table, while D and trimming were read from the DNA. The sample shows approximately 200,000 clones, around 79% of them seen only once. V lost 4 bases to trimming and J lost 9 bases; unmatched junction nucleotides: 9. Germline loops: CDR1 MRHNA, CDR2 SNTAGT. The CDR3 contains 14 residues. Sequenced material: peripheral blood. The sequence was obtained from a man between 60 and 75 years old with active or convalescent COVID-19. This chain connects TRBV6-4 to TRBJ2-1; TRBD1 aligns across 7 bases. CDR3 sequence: CASSVEQGTAEQFF. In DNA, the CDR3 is TGTGCCAGCAGTGTAGAACAGGGGACCGCTGAGCAGTTCTTC.